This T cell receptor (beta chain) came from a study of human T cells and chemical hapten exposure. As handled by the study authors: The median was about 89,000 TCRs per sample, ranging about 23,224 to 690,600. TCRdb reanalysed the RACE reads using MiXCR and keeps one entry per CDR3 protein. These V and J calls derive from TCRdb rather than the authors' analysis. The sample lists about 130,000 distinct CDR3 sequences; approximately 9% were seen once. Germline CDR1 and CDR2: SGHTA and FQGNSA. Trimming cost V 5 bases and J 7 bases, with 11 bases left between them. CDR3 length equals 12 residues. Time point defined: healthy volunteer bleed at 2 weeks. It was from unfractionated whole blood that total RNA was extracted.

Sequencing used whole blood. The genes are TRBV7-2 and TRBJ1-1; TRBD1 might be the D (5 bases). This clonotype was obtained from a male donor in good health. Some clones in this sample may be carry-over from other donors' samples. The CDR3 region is CTSSATGVEAFF. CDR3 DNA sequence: TGTACCAGCAGCGCTACAGGAGTTGAAGCTTTCTTT.